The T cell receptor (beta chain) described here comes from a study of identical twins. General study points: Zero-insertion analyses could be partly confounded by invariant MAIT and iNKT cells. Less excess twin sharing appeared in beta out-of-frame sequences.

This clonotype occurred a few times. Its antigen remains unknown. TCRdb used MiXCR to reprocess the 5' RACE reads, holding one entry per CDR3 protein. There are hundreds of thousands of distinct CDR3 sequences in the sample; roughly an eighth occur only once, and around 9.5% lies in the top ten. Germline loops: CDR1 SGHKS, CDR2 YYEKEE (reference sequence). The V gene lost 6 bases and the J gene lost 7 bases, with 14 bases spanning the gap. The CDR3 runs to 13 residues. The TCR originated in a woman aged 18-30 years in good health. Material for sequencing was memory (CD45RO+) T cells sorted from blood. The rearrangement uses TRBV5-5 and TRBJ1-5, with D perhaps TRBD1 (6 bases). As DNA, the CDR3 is TGTGCCAGCACCCCGGGGGGGGGCCAGCCCCAGCATTTT. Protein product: CASTPGGGQPQHF.